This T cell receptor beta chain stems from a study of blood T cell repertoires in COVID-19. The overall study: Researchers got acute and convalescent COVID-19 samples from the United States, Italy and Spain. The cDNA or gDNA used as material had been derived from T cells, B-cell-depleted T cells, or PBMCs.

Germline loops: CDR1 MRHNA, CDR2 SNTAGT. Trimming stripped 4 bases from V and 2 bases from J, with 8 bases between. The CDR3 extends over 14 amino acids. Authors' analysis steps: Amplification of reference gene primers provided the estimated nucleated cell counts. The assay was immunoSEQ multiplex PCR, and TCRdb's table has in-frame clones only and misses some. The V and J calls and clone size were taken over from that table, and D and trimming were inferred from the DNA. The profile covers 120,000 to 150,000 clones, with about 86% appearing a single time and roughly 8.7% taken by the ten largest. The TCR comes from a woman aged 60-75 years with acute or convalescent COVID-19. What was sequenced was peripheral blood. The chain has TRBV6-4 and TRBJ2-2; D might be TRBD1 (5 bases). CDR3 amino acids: CASSVQGNTGELFF. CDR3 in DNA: TGTGCCAGCAGTGTTCAGGGTAACACCGGGGAGCTGTTTTTT.